These T cell receptor beta chains were read from a single sample in a study of blood T cell repertoires in COVID-19. Sequenced by immunoSEQ multiplex PCR; TCRdb stores in-frame clones only, minus some. The table includes under 250,000 clones, roughly 80% detected once. Input material: peripheral blood. The receptors stem from a woman between 40 and 55 years old with COVID-19, enrolled during active disease. CDR3s include the opening cysteine and the closing phenylalanine or tryptophan. The D gene is left open where the match is weak. Some rows have no size entry. The others give once, few or many, or a class for an expanded clone.

d_call j_call v_call clone_size cdr3_aa cdr3_nt
. TRBJ1-4 TRBV4-1 few CASSPLGQGEKLFF TGCGCCAGCAGCCCTTTGGGGCAAGGTGAAAAACTGTTTTTT
. TRBJ2-5 TRBV5-4 . CASRSPDSETQYF TGTGCCAGCAGATCCCCCGACTCGGAGACCCAGTACTTC
TRBD1 TRBJ2-7 TRBV6-5 . CASSYARGPSYEQYF TGTGCCAGCAGTTACGCCAGGGGGCCTAGCTACGAGCAGTACTTC
. TRBJ1-1 TRBV18 . CASRNGGITEAFF TGTGCCAGCCGAAACGGGGGTATCACTGAAGCTTTCTTT
. TRBJ1-3 TRBV5-1 . CASSMTIGGPGYSGNTIYF TGCGCCAGCAGCATGACGATCGGGGGACCCGGCTACTCTGGAAACACCATATATTTT
TRBD1 TRBJ1-6 TRBV5-4 . CASSLTGGDNSPLHF TGTGCCAGCAGCTTGACAGGGGGCGACAATTCACCCCTCCACTTT
TRBD1 TRBJ1-1 TRBV5-1 . CASSFDRGKLDTEAFF TGCGCCAGCAGCTTTGACAGGGGAAAATTGGACACTGAAGCTTTCTTT
. TRBJ2-7 TRBV9 . CASSEAAAGSLGQYF TGTGCCAGCAGCGAAGCTGCGGCAGGGTCTCTTGGGCAGTACTTC
. TRBJ2-7 TRBV30 . CAWDAQGYEQYF TGTGCCTGGGACGCCCAGGGCTACGAGCAGTACTTC
TRBD1 TRBJ1-1 TRBV5-1 . CASSFEGAQAFF TGCGCCAGCAGCTTCGAGGGGGCGCAAGCTTTCTTT
TRBD1 TRBJ2-5 TRBV5-4 once CASRSQGQETQYF TGTGCCAGCAGATCACAGGGGCAAGAGACCCAGTACTTC
. TRBJ2-4 TRBV5-4 . CASSPIQGLGSKNIQYF TGTGCCAGCAGCCCCATTCAGGGGCTGGGTTCCAAAAACATTCAGTACTTC
TRBD2 TRBJ2-3 TRBV10-3 . CAIRDHLAGGPSTDTQYF TGTGCCATCAGGGACCATTTAGCGGGGGGGCCAAGCACAGATACGCAGTATTTT
. TRBJ1-1 TRBV27 . CASRVLGNTEAFF TGTGCCTCTCGGGTCCTTGGGAACACTGAAGCTTTCTTT
. TRBJ1-6 TRBV4-1 few CASSHIGQISPLHF TGCGCCAGCAGCCACATCGGACAGATCTCACCCCTCCACTTT
TRBD1 TRBJ2-7 TRBV5-6 . CASSLLGQGSYEQYF TGTGCCAGCAGCTTGCTGGGACAGGGATCCTACGAGCAGTACTTC